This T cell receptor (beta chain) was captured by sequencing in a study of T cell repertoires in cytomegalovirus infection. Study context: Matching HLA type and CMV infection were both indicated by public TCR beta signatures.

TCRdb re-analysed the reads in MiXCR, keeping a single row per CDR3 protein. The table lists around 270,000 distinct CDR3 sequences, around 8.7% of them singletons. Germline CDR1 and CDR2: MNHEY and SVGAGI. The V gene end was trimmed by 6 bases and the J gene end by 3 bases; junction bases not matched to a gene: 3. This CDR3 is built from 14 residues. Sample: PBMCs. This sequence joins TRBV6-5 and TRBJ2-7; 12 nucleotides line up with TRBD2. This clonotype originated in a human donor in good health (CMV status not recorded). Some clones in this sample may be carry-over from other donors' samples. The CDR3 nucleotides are TGTGCCAGCAGAAAGACTAGCGGGAGCTACGAGCAGTACTTC. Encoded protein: CASRKTSGSYEQYF.